Listed below are T cell receptor beta chains from one sample, sequenced in a study of blood T cell repertoires in COVID-19. Produced via immunoSEQ multiplex PCR; TCRdb's table is partial and in-frame only. The sample yields about 86,000 clones, 80% to 85% seen once. Material for sequencing was peripheral blood. The receptors were sampled from an elderly woman with active or convalescent COVID-19. The CDR3 runs from the conserved cysteine through the conserved F or W. D genes are given only for firm matches. Expanded clones get a size class; other rows say once, few or many, or leave the size out.

CDR3 | DNA | J | size | D | V
CASSPQQGANSPLHF | TGTGCCAGCTCACCACAACAGGGTGCAAATTCACCCCTCCACTTT | TRBJ1-6 | NA | NA | TRBV18
CASSQADRSSGNTIYF | TGCGCCAGCAGCCAGGCGGACAGGAGCTCTGGAAACACCATATATTTT | TRBJ1-3 | NA | TRBD1 | TRBV4-1
CASRRTGSTDTQYF | TGTGCCAGCAGAAGGACAGGGAGCACAGATACGCAGTATTTT | TRBJ2-3 | NA | TRBD1 | TRBV28
CAAKAAGDHYEQYF | TGTGCCGCCAAGGCGGCAGGGGACCACTACGAGCAGTACTTC | TRBJ2-7 | NA | NA | TRBV6-6
CASSFTSGGPDTQYF | TGTGCCAGCAGCTTTACTAGCGGGGGCCCAGATACGCAGTATTTT | TRBJ2-3 | NA | TRBD2 | TRBV11-2
CASSGRGQGVTEAFF | TGTGCCAGCAGTGGCCGGGGACAGGGTGTGACTGAAGCTTTCTTT | TRBJ1-1 | NA | TRBD1 | TRBV28
CASSPLGQAFYGYTF | TGTGCCAGCAGCCCGCTGGGACAGGCCTTCTATGGCTACACCTTC | TRBJ1-2 | NA | TRBD1 | TRBV3-1/TRBV3-2
CAISSPASYGYTF | TGTGCCATCAGTTCCCCCGCGAGCTATGGCTACACCTTC | TRBJ1-2 | NA | NA | TRBV10-3
CASSQAYPAVGGNEQFF | TGCGCCAGCAGCCAAGCATACCCAGCGGTGGGGGGCAATGAGCAGTTCTTC | TRBJ2-1 | NA | NA | TRBV4-3
CASSLGTGGTEELFF | TGCGCCAGCAGCTTAGGGACAGGGGGCACCGAGGAGCTGTTTTTT | TRBJ2-2 | NA | TRBD1 | TRBV5-1
CASSPPGIAGEDGELFF | TGTGCCAGCAGCCCACCGGGGATAGCGGGAGAGGACGGGGAGCTGTTTTTT | TRBJ2-2 | NA | TRBD2 | TRBV7-8
CASSRKTGGVNYGYTF | TGTGCCAGTAGCAGAAAAACAGGGGGCGTAAACTATGGCTACACCTTC | TRBJ1-2 | NA | TRBD1 | TRBV19
CASSVTENTEAFF | TGTGCCAGCAGCGTAACAGAGAACACTGAAGCTTTCTTT | TRBJ1-1 | many | NA | TRBV11-2
CASSPGVGTEAFF | TGTGCCAGCAGCCCAGGGGTAGGGACTGAAGCTTTCTTT | TRBJ1-1 | NA | NA | TRBV7-9
CASSLGRLAGPGETQYF | TGTGCCAGCAGCTTAGGTCGGCTAGCGGGCCCGGGGGAGACCCAGTACTTC | TRBJ2-5 | NA | TRBD2 | TRBV11-3
CASSAQGASNTGELFF | TGTGCCAGCAGCGCCCAGGGGGCATCCAACACCGGGGAGCTGTTTTTT | TRBJ2-2 | NA | TRBD1 | TRBV9
CASSPRTGANEKLFF | TGTGCCAGTAGTCCCCGGACAGGAGCTAATGAAAAACTGTTTTTT | TRBJ1-4 | few | TRBD1 | TRBV19
CASIGQGSSGANVLTF | TGTGCCAGCATAGGACAGGGCTCCTCTGGGGCCAACGTCCTGACTTTC | TRBJ2-6 | NA | TRBD1 | TRBV28
CAISTTDRGPGNTIYF | TGTGCCATCAGTACCACGGACAGGGGGCCGGGAAACACCATATATTTT | TRBJ1-3 | few | TRBD1 | TRBV10-3
CASSQDPGSSDTQYF | TGCGCCAGCAGCCAAGACCCGGGAAGTAGCGATACGCAGTATTTT | TRBJ2-3 | NA | NA | TRBV4-3
CASSFRGTEAFF | TGTGCCAGCAGCTTCCGGGGCACTGAAGCTTTCTTT | TRBJ1-1 | few | NA | TRBV5-8
CASRSTGNGAYEQYF | TGTGCCAGCAGATCTACAGGGAATGGAGCCTACGAGCAGTACTTC | TRBJ2-7 | NA | NA | TRBV27
CASSQGQGAPSSEQYF | TGTGCCAGCAGCCAAGGACAGGGGGCGCCGTCCTCCGAGCAGTACTTC | TRBJ2-7 | NA | TRBD1 | TRBV3-1/TRBV3-2
CATSRDFRQETQYF | TGTGCCACCAGCAGAGATTTCAGGCAAGAGACCCAGTACTTC | TRBJ2-5 | NA | NA | TRBV15
CATSSGYEQYF | TGTGCCACGTCTAGCGGCTACGAGCAGTACTTC | TRBJ2-7 | NA | TRBD2 | TRBV3-1/TRBV3-2
CASSRDRGLAGELFF | TGTGCCAGCAGTAGGGACAGGGGCTTAGCCGGGGAGCTGTTTTTT | TRBJ2-2 | NA | TRBD1 | TRBV28
CASTGTGKGNTIYF | TGTGCCAGCACCGGGACAGGGAAAGGAAACACCATATATTTT | TRBJ1-3 | NA | TRBD1 | TRBV6-5
CASSRERDRVTEQFF | TGTGCCAGCAGCAGGGAGAGGGACAGGGTCACGGAGCAGTTCTTC | TRBJ2-1 | once | TRBD1 | TRBV7-9
CASSQDSPLAGGYNEQFF | TGCGCCAGCAGCCAAGATTCCCCATTAGCGGGAGGCTACAATGAGCAGTTCTTC | TRBJ2-1 | NA | TRBD2 | TRBV4-1